This T cell receptor (beta chain) was recovered during a study of T cells after posttransplantation cyclophosphamide. The V gene lost 2 bases and the J gene lost 6 bases, with 17 bases spanning the gap. Germline CDR1 and CDR2: SGHVS and FNYEAQ. This CDR3 comprises 15 residues. The study, taken as a whole, reports: Later post-transplant blood repertoires were often dominated by donor CD8+ memory clones. Skin or GI-infiltrating T cells shared few TRB sequences with blood. Recipient CMV seropositivity and CMV reactivation strongly tracked TRB clonality.

On the day of bone marrow donation, the related graft donor provided peripheral blood. Generated by immunoSEQ multiplex PCR, the TCRdb table keeps only in-frame clones and is missing some. The table lists tens of thousands of clones, almost 75% of them singletons. Remarks on this clone: Its antigen is still unknown.

The receptor was isolated from a woman aged 60 to 75 in good health, CMV-negative, and a related stem cell transplant donor. The chain couples TRBV7-6 to TRBJ2-7; D is perhaps TRBD1 (6 bases). The source material was memory CD4+ T cells sorted from PBMCs. This chain's CDR3 is CASSLTQGHSGEQYF. CDR3 bases: TGTGCCAGCAGCTTAACACAGGGCCATTCTGGCGAGCAGTACTTC.